This T cell receptor (beta chain) was documented in a study of OX40 agonist ivuxolimab in advanced cancers. Study-wide points: The authors did not determine the antigen specificity of the expanded peripheral T cells. Compared with CD4+, CD8+ T cells on average had more expanded clones. Nonresponders included some who also had low normalized T-cell clonal expansion.

The method was immunoSEQ multiplex PCR; TCRdb's version includes in-frame clones alone and lacks a portion of them. The repertoire consists of tens of thousands of clones, with around 93% occurring once and the leading ten covering roughly 19%. Trimming pared 4 bases from V and 0 bases from J, leaving 11 bases between. There are 14 residues in the CDR3. CDR1 and CDR2 from the germline V gene are SGHRS and YFSETQ. About this clone: Antigen specificity is unknown.

If patients had autoimmune disease history or systemic immunosuppression, they were excluded. This TCR came from an adult with an advanced solid tumor such as melanoma, head and neck, liver or kidney cancer. The rearrangement joins TRBV5-1 to TRBJ2-7; no reliable D call. Sequences were derived from CD4+ or CD8+ T cells sorted from blood, sampled in a trial of the OX40 agonist ivuxolimab. CDR3 coding DNA: TGCGCCAGCAGCGGAGACCTGAGCTCCTACGAGCAGTACTTC. Residues: CASSGDLSSYEQYF.